Shown below are 32 T cell receptor beta chains from a single sample sequenced in a study of cytomegalovirus exposure and HLA in healthy donors. The PCR contained 60 Vbeta and 13 Jbeta primers. The method was immunoSEQ multiplex PCR; TCRdb's version includes in-frame clones alone and lacks a portion of them. Of about 120,000 clones listed, around 80% are singletons. Sequencing used PBMCs. These receptors originate from a woman aged 60-75 years in good health and CMV-seropositive.

The J gene is TRBJ2-7, the V gene TRBV10-2, with 7 bases lining up with TRBD2. From germline, CDR1 is WSHSY and CDR2 SAAADI. Germline trimming cut 4 bases from V and 3 bases from J; bases unmatched to any gene: 6. The CDR3 has 14 amino acids. CDR3 amino acids: CASSVGGSIYEQYF. As DNA, the CDR3 is TGCGCCAGCAGTGTTGGCGGGAGTATCTACGAGCAGTACTTC.

This clone showed up just a few times. The chain is built from TRBV15 and TRBJ2-3, with 13 bases lining up with TRBD2. The J segment lost 4 bases and the V segment lost 9 bases, leaving 1 base of the junction unmatched. Germline V gene data show CDR1 as LNHNV and CDR2 as YYDKDF (reference sequence). This CDR3 is 13 amino acids long. CDR3 DNA: TGTGCCACACTAGCGGGAGGGTCAGATACGCAGTATTTT. Its protein product is CATLAGGSDTQYF.

The genes are TRBV28 and TRBJ1-4; 9 bases fit TRBD1. J was trimmed by 8 bases and V by 7 bases; bases with no gene match: 8. The CDR3 length is 14 residues. The germline gives CDR1 MDHEN, CDR2 SYDVKM. CDR3 in DNA: TGTGCCAGCACCCCGGGACAGGGACTGGAAAAACTGTTTTTT. This gives the protein CASTPGQGLEKLFF.

The chain uses TRBV4-1 and TRBJ2-7; D is possibly TRBD2 (6 bases). The V end was cut by 2 bases, the J end by 3 bases, with 17 bases between. Germline lookup yields CDR1 MGHRA and CDR2 YSYEKL. This CDR3 spans 16 amino acids. This CDR3 reads CASSQPPGLSNYEQYF. The CDR3 coding sequence is TGCGCCAGCAGCCAACCCCCGGGACTTTCGAACTACGAGCAGTACTTC.

The V and J genes are TRBV5-1 and TRBJ1-1; no clear D. Trimming removed 0 bases from V and 3 bases from J, with 6 bases in between. Germline V gives CDR1 SGHRS, CDR2 YFSETQ. CDR3 size: 13 residues. The CDR3 loop reads CASSLGQDTEAFF. The CDR3 coding sequence is TGCGCCAGCAGCTTGGGGCAGGACACTGAAGCTTTCTTT.

Note on this clone: The junction and the germline gene differ at one end; a read error may be behind it. The V and J genes are TRBV7-7 and TRBJ2-2; 9 nucleotides align to TRBD1. The germline gives CDR1 SSHAT, CDR2 FNYEAQ (reference sequence). This CDR3 has 13 residues. CDR3 residues: CASSRTGEGELFF. The CDR3 DNA reads as TGTGCTAGCAGCCGGACAGGGGAGGGGGAGCTGTTTTTT. Together with reference TRBV7-7 and TRBJ2-2, the CDR3 gives the full variable domain: GAGVSQSPRYKVTKRGQDVTLRCDPISSHATLYWYQQALGQGPEFLTYFNYEAQPDKSGLPSDRFSAERPEGSISTLTIQRTEQRDSAMYRCASSRTGEGELFFGEGSRLTVL.

This clone was recorded a few times. The chain uses TRBV27 and TRBJ2-7, with TRBD1 matching 11 bases. V gave up 5 bases and J gave up 3 bases; unmatched junction bases: 6. CDR1 MNHEY and CDR2 SMNVEV come from the germline V gene (reference sequence). The CDR3 runs 15 residues. This chain's CDR3 is CASSRGQGVNYEQYF. In nucleotides, the CDR3 is TGTGCCAGCAGTCGGGGACAGGGGGTAAACTACGAGCAGTACTTC.

This sequence joins TRBV4-1 and TRBJ2-1; D is undetermined. V lost 5 bases to trimming and J lost 3 bases, with 14 bases between them. The CDR3 is 15 residues long. The germline CDR1 and CDR2 sequences are MGHRA and YSYEKL. The CDR3 loop reads CASSANGLVYNEQFF. The CDR3 nucleotides read TGCGCCAGCAGCGCGAACGGTCTAGTCTACAATGAGCAGTTCTTC.

The chain joins TRBV2 to TRBJ2-3; tentatively, D is TRBD2 (5 bases). From germline, CDR1 is SNHLY and CDR2 FYNNEI. The V gene lost 6 bases and the J gene lost 0 bases, with 25 bases spanning the gap. This CDR3 region has 19 residues. CDR3 sequence: CASSPRPLSSSASTDTQYF. CDR3 bases: TGTGCCAGCAGCCCTCGACCCTTGTCTAGCAGTGCTAGCACAGATACGCAGTATTTT. Based on the CDR3 plus reference TRBV2 and TRBJ2-3, the full variable domain is EPEVTQTPSHQVTQMGQEVILRCVPISNHLYFYWYRQILGQKVEFLVSFYNNEISEKSEIFDDQFSVERPDGSNFTLKIRSTKLEDSAMYFCASSPRPLSSSASTDTQYFGPGTRLTVL.

V is TRBV5-8 and J is TRBJ2-1, with 8 bases that match TRBD2. V lost 4 bases, J lost 4 bases, and 13 bases stayed unmatched. CDR1 is SGHTS, CDR2 YDEGEE, per germline. The CDR3 is made up of 17 amino acids. CDR3 in DNA: TGTGCCAGCAGCCTGATTTACGGGACTAGAGAATACAATGAGCAGTTCTTC. Encoded protein: CASSLIYGTREYNEQFF.

This sequence joins TRBV13 and TRBJ2-3; a weak D match, TRBD2 (6 bases). The ends were cut back, 3 bases at V and 1 base at J, with 8 bases in the middle. The CDR3 length is 14 residues. Germline V gene data show CDR1 as PRHDT and CDR2 as FYEKMQ (reference sequence). In DNA form, the CDR3 reads TGTGCCAGCAGCTTGGGGACTCGCACAGATACGCAGTATTTT. Its translation is CASSLGTRTDTQYF.

CDR3 in DNA: TGTGCCAGCTCACCACCGGGCAGGGGACATGGCTACACCTTC. Amino acid sequence: CASSPPGRGHGYTF. This chain joins TRBV18 and TRBJ1-2; a weak D match, TRBD1 (6 bases). CDR1 is KGHSH, CDR2 LQKENI, per germline. V lost 0 bases and J 6 bases, leaving 11 bases between the germline ends. The CDR3 extends over 14 amino acids.

The rearrangement links TRBV9 to TRBJ2-7; TRBD2 matches 12 bases. The CDR3 consists of 15 residues. Germline V gene lookup returns CDR1 SGDLS and CDR2 YYNGEE. With 3 bases clipped from V and 2 bases from J, the junction kept 3 bases outside the gene matches. CDR3 nucleotides: TGTGCCAGCAGCGAAGGACTAGCGGGAACCTACGAGCAGTACTTC. This translates into CASSEGLAGTYEQYF.

Points on this clone: One end of the junction fails to match germline, which may point to a read error. The CDR3 nucleotides read TGTTCCAGCAGCTACTCGGGGGGCGGCACTGAAGCTTTCTTT. Translation: CSSSYSGGGTEAFF. The chain carries TRBV7-9 and TRBJ1-1; D is possibly TRBD1 (6 bases). Looked up from germline, CDR1 is SEHNR and CDR2 is FQNEAQ (reference sequence). The CDR3 runs 14 residues.

This chain uses TRBV18 with TRBJ2-5; D possibly corresponds to TRBD1 (6 bases). The V end was cut by 2 bases, the J end by 2 bases, with 18 bases between. The CDR3 length is 17 residues. Germline CDR1 is KGHSH and CDR2 is LQKENI. CDR3 sequence (DNA): TGTGCCAGCTCACCATTCCGTTCCGGACAGAATCAAGAGACCCAGTACTTC. Encoded protein: CASSPFRSGQNQETQYF.

This rearrangement joins TRBV11-3 to TRBJ2-1; TRBD2 is a possible D gene (6 bases). V was shortened by 1 base and J by 2 bases, with 6 bases between the two germline ends. The germline gives CDR1 SGHNT, CDR2 YENEEA. The CDR3 has 14 residues. CDR3: CASSLAGAYNEQFF. The CDR3 DNA reads TGTGCCAGCAGCTTAGCGGGAGCCTACAATGAGCAGTTCTTC.

The chain is built from TRBV7-9 and TRBJ2-7; TRBD1 is a possible D gene (5 bases). Trimming stripped 8 bases from V and 7 bases from J, with 21 bases between. CDR3 size: 14 residues. The germline V gene has CDR1 SEHNR and CDR2 FQNEAQ (reference sequence). The DNA of the CDR3 is TGTGCCAGCGGCCAGGGTATCCGTAAGGGTGAGCAGTACTTC. The encoded protein is CASGQGIRKGEQYF.

The chain has TRBV27 and TRBJ2-7; the match to TRBD2 covers 7 bases. Germline V gives CDR1 MNHEY, CDR2 SMNVEV (reference sequence). V trimming: 2 bases; J trimming: 3 bases; junction bases outside the gene matches: 10. The CDR3 consists of 16 residues. This chain's CDR3 is CASSLTSGTIVYEQYF. The CDR3 bases are TGTGCCAGCAGTTTAACTTCCGGGACTATAGTCTACGAGCAGTACTTC.

The chain combines TRBV29-1 with TRBJ2-1; 11 bases agree with TRBD2. The length of the CDR3 is 14 residues. Losses at the gene ends were 6 bases for V and 7 bases for J; bases not matched to a gene: 8. The germline gives CDR1 SQVTM, CDR2 ANQGSEA. The CDR3 protein is CSVAGTSGWNEQFF. The DNA for the CDR3 is TGCAGCGTCGCTGGGACTAGCGGATGGAATGAGCAGTTCTTC.

Only a few counts were recorded for this clone. This chain connects TRBV7-6 to TRBJ1-3; D possibly corresponds to TRBD1 (5 bases). CDR3 length equals 13 residues. Germline CDR1 is SGHVS and CDR2 is FNYEAQ. The V end lost 8 bases, the J end lost 2 bases, and 10 bases lay between the germline ends. The CDR3 bases are TGTGCCAGCGGTGGGGGGGCTGGAAACACCATATATTTT. Protein sequence: CASGGGAGNTIYF.

This clone has more than one count but fewer than ten. V gene TRBV5-1 combines with J gene TRBJ1-1, with a possible D match to TRBD1 (6 bases). CDR1 SGHRS and CDR2 YFSETQ come from the germline V gene. Between the trimmed V and J ends, which lost 5 bases and 4 bases, there was a span of 15 bases. CDR3 size: 14 residues. CDR3 residues: CASSQALGATEAFF. The CDR3 DNA reads as TGCGCCAGCAGTCAGGCCCTGGGGGCCACTGAAGCTTTCTTT.

J is TRBJ2-5 and V is TRBV5-1; TRBD1 matches at 7 bases. The J segment lost 9 bases and the V segment lost 0 bases, leaving 2 bases of the junction unmatched. Germline CDR1 SGHRS, CDR2 YFSETQ. The CDR3 is 12 amino acids. This CDR3 reads CASSLGGQAQYF. For the CDR3, the DNA is TGCGCCAGCAGCTTGGGTGGACAGGCCCAGTACTTC. The complete variable domain, with remaining parts taken from reference TRBV5-1 and TRBJ2-5, reads KAGVTQTPRYLIKTRGQQVTLSCSPISGHRSVSWYQQTPGQGLQFLFEYFSETQRNKGNFPGRFSGRQFSNSRSEMNVSTLELGDSALYLCASSLGGQAQYFGPGTRLLVL.

V usage is TRBV5-4 and J usage is TRBJ2-5, with a weak D call TRBD2 (6 bases). Trimming removed 7 bases from V and 5 bases from J, with 27 bases in between. There are 17 residues in the CDR3. Germline V CDR1 and CDR2: SGHNT, YYREEE (reference sequence). The CDR3 is CASGGVGGGRSEETQYF. In nucleotides, the CDR3 is TGTGCCAGCGGGGGAGTGGGGGGTGGCCGATCAGAGGAGACCCAGTACTTC.

DNA for the CDR3: TGTGCCAGCAGCTTCCGGACTAGCGGGAGGGGCGAGCAGTACTTC. It yields the protein CASSFRTSGRGEQYF. The chain joins TRBV7-2 to TRBJ2-5; 15 bases match TRBD2. The J call could be wrong; TRBJ2-7 is a better fit for the DNA end. The CDR3 runs to 15 residues. CDR1 is SGHTA, CDR2 FQGNSA, per germline.

At least ten counts were recorded for this clone. The chain carries TRBV7-2 and TRBJ1-2; D not certain. V gave up 1 base and J gave up 4 bases, with 13 bases separating them. Germline loops: CDR1 SGHTA, CDR2 FQGNSA. This CDR3 contains 15 residues. CDR3 bases: TGTGCCAGCAGCTTAGTGCCGAGCAGGTCCTATGGCTACACCTTC. It specifies CASSLVPSRSYGYTF. The complete variable domain, with remaining parts taken from reference TRBV7-2 and TRBJ1-2, reads GAGVSQSPSNKVTEKGKDVELRCDPISGHTALYWYRQSLGQGLEFLIYFQGNSAPDKSGLPSDRFSAERTGGSVSTLTIQRTQQEDSAVYLCASSLVPSRSYGYTFGSGTRLTVV.

J is TRBJ2-7 and V is TRBV6-1; D possibly corresponds to TRBD1 (5 bases). The CDR3 has 15 residues. V was shortened by 1 base and J by 5 bases, with 15 bases between the two germline ends. CDR1 and CDR2 (germline): MNHNS, SASEGT. CDR3 protein: CASSEDRGLVHEQYF. CDR3 bases: TGTGCCAGCAGTGAAGATAGGGGCCTGGTCCACGAGCAGTACTTC.

This rearrangement joins TRBV9 to TRBJ2-7, with 7 positions matching TRBD2. The germline CDR1 and CDR2 sequences are SGDLS and YYNGEE. V lost 0 bases and J lost 7; bases outside the gene matches: 13. The CDR3 is 16 amino acids. The CDR3 loop reads CASSVATAGERGEQYF. The CDR3 DNA sequence: TGTGCCAGCAGCGTAGCTACGGCGGGAGAACGGGGGGAGCAGTACTTC.

The CDR3 sequence is CASGLAGVTDTQYF. The CDR3 DNA follows: TGTGCCAGCGGTCTAGCGGGGGTCACAGATACGCAGTATTTT. V and J are TRBV2 and TRBJ2-3, with TRBD2 identical over 10 bases. The CDR3 has 14 residues. Looked up from germline, CDR1 is SNHLY and CDR2 is FYNNEI. The ends lost 8 bases at V and 2 bases at J; junction bases unmatched: 4.

The gene calls are TRBV2 and TRBJ2-7; the match to TRBD1 covers 8 bases. The trim removed 11 bases at V and 1 base at J, leaving 7 bases unmatched. The CDR3 consists of 13 residues. Germline CDR1 is SNHLY and CDR2 is FYNNEI. CDR3 sequence (DNA): TGTGCCGGCCGACAGGGGACTTCCTACGAGCAGTACTTC. It yields the protein CAGRQGTSYEQYF. The full variable domain, with the rest looked up from reference TRBV2 and TRBJ2-7, is EPEVTQTPSHQVTQMGQEVILRCVPISNHLYFYWYRQILGQKVEFLVSFYNNEISEKSEIFDDQFSVERPDGSNFTLKIRSTKLEDSAMYFCAGRQGTSYEQYFGPGTRLTVT.

This rearrangement joins TRBV7-9 to TRBJ1-1, with D hard to call. This CDR3 is 15 amino acids long. V lost 7 bases to trimming and J lost 0 bases, with 15 bases between them. Per germline, CDR1 SEHNR and CDR2 FQNEAQ (reference sequence). The CDR3 protein is CASIPLWTLNTEAFF. In DNA, the CDR3 is TGTGCCAGCATCCCACTTTGGACTCTGAACACTGAAGCTTTCTTT. The full variable domain, with the rest looked up from reference TRBV7-9 and TRBJ1-1, is DTGVSQNPRHKITKRGQNVTFRCDPISEHNRLYWYRQTLGQGPEFLTYFQNEAQLEKSRLLSDRFSAERPKGSFSTLEIQRTEQGDSAMYLCASIPLWTLNTEAFFGQGTRLTVV.

This chain connects TRBV4-1 to TRBJ1-4; no clear D. Between the trimmed V and J ends, which lost 4 bases and 2 bases, there was a span of 14 bases. The length of the CDR3 is 16 residues. CDR1 and CDR2 from the germline V gene are MGHRA and YSYEKL. The CDR3 region is CASSLRGEATNEKLFF. CDR3 DNA: TGCGCCAGCAGCCTCCGGGGTGAGGCGACTAATGAAAAACTGTTTTTT.

The chain uses TRBV10-3 and TRBJ1-1; 8 nucleotides match TRBD1. The CDR3 is 16 amino acids. Per germline, CDR1 ENHRY and CDR2 SYGVKD. J gave up 1 base and V 6 bases, and 10 bases lay outside the gene matches. The CDR3 region has the DNA TGTGCCATCAGGGGGGCCAGGGGGCATTCGAACACTGAAGCTTTCTTT. Translated, it gives CAIRGARGHSNTEAFF.